The 2 T cell receptor beta chains in this list originate from one sample, sequenced in a study of blood T cell repertoires in COVID-19. Only in-frame clones appear in the TCRdb table, and some are missing; sequencing was by immunoSEQ multiplex PCR. The table records 450,000 to 500,000 clones, about 90% of them present only once. Sequencing used PBMCs or T cells enriched from blood (not recorded which). These receptors originate from a woman aged 18 to 35 who had recovered from COVID-19.

This chain joins TRBV4-1 and TRBJ1-3, with 8 bases lining up with TRBD1. The CDR3 spans 16 residues. The trim removed 2 bases at V and 5 bases at J, leaving 8 bases unmatched. Germline V gene lookup returns CDR1 MGHRA and CDR2 YSYEKL. The CDR3: CASSQPLRGPRNTIYF. The CDR3 nucleotides are TGCGCCAGCAGCCAACCCCTCAGGGGGCCGCGAAACACCATATATTTT.

This clone has just one count. Other DNA sequences in the sample encode the same CDR3. The genes are TRBV6-5 and TRBJ1-1; tentative D call: TRBD1 (6 bases). This CDR3 has 11 amino acids. The V end was cut by 7 bases, the J end by 5 bases, with 8 bases between. Germline loops: CDR1 MNHEY, CDR2 SVGAGI. CDR3: CASTRGTEAFF. The CDR3 DNA reads TGTGCCAGCACAAGGGGGACTGAAGCTTTCTTT.